What follows describes a single T cell receptor (beta chain). The entry originates in a study of blood T cell repertoires in COVID-19. Study-wide context: The United States, Italy and Spain were the sources of the acute and convalescent COVID-19 samples. Sources were T cells, B-cell-depleted T cells, or PBMCs; the material itself was cDNA or gDNA.

Germline V gives CDR1 MDHEN, CDR2 SYDVKM. The V and J ends lost 6 bases and 4 bases, in that order; junction bases with no gene match: 6. CDR3 length: 14 amino acids. Original methodology: Reference gene primer amplification yielded estimated nucleated cell counts. TCRdb's table, derived via immunoSEQ multiplex PCR, lists solely in-frame clones and lacks some. V, J and clone size were drawn from that table, and D and trimming were deduced from the DNA. Among about 94,000 clones listed, roughly 80% were seen once. Material: peripheral blood. This receptor was obtained from a human donor in a cohort sampled during active COVID-19. The chain couples TRBV28 to TRBJ2-7; 10 bases line up with TRBD1. The CDR3 nucleotides read TGTGCCAGCAGAGAAGGGACAGGGGAATACGAGCAGTACTTC. Residues: CASREGTGEYEQYF.